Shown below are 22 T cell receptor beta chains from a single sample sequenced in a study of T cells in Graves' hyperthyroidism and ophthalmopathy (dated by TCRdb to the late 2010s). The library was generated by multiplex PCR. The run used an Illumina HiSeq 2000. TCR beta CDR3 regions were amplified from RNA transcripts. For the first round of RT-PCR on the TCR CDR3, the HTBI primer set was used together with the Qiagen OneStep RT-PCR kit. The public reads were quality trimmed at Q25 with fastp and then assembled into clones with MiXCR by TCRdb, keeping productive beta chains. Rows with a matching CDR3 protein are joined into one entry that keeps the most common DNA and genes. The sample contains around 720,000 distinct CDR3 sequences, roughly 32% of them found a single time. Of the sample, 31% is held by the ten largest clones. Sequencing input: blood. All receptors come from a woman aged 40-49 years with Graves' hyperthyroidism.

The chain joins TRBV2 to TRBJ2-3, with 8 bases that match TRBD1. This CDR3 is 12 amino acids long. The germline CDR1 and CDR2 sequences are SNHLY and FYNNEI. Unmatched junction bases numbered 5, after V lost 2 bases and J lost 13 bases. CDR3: CASSESGTGKYF. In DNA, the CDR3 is TGTGCCAGCAGTGAATCCGGGACAGGAAAGTATTTT.

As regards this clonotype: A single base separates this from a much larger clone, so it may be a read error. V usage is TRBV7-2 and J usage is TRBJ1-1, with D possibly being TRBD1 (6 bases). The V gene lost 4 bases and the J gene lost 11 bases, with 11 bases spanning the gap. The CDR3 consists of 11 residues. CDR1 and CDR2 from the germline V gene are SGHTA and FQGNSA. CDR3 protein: CASSSRRGAFF. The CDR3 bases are TGTGCCAGCAGCTCCCGAAGGGGGGCTTTCTTT.

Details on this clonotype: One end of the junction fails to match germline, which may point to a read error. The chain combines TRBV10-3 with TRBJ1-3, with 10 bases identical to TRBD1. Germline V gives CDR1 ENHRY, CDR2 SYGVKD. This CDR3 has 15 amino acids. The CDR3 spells CASSLRTGGENTIYF. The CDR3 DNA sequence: TGTGCCAGCAGTCTTAGGACAGGGGGAGAAAACACCATATATTTT.

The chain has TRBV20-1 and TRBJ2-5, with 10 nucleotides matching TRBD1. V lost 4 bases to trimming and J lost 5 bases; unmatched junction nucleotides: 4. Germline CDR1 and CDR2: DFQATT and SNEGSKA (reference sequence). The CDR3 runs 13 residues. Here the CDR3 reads CSAMGQGRETQYF. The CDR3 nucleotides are TGCAGTGCTATGGGACAGGGGCGGGAGACCCAGTACTTC.

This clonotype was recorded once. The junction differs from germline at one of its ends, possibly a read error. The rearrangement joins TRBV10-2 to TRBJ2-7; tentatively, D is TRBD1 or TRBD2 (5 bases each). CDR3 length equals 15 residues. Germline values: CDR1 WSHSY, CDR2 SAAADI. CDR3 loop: CASSYRVNGGYEQYF. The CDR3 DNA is TGTGCCAGCAGTTATCGGGTCAATGGGGGCTACGAGCAGTACTTC.

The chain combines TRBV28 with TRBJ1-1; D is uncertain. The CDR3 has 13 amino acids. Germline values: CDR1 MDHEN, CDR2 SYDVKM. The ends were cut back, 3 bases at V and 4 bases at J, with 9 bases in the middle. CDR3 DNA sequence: TGTGCCAGCAGTTTTCCTAGTCTCACTGAAGCTTTCTTT. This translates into CASSFPSLTEAFF. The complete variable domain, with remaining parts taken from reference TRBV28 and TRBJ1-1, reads DVKVTQSSRYLVKRTGEKVFLECVQDMDHENMFWYRQDPGLGLRLIYFSYDVKMKEKGDIPEGYSVSREKKERFSLILESASTNQTSMYLCASSFPSLTEAFFGQGTRLTVV.

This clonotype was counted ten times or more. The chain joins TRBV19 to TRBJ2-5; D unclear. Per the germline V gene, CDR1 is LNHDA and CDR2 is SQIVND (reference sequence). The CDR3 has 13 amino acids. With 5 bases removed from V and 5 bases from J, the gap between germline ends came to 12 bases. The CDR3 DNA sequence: TGTGCCAGTAGTTCCGCTCGGTGGGAGACCCAGTACTTC. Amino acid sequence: CASSSARWETQYF.

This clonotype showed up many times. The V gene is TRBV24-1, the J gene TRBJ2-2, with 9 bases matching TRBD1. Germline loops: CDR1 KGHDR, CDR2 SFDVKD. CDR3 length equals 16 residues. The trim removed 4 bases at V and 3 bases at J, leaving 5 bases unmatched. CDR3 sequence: CATSDSDRGDTGELFF. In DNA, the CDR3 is TGTGCCACCAGTGACTCGGACAGGGGAGACACCGGGGAGCTGTTTTTT.

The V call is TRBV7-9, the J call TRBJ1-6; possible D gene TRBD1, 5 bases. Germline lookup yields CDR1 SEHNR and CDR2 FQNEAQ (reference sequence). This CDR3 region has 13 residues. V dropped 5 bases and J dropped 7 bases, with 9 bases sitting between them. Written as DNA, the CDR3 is TGTGCCAGCAGCGCGGGACTGAATTCACCCCTCCACTTT. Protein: CASSAGLNSPLHF.

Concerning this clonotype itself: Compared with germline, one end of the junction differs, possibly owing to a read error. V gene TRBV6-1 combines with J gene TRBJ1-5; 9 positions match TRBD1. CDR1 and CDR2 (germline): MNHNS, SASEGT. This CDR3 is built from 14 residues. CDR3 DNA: TGTGCCAGCAGGGACGGACAGGGGTATCAGCCCCGGCATTTT. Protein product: CASRDGQGYQPRHF.

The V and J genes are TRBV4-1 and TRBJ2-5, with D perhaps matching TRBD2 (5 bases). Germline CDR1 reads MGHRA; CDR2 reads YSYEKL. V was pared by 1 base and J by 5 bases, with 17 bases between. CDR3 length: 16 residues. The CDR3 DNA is TGCGCCAGCAGCCAAGTAACTGGGAGTCCCTTGGAGACCCAGTACTTC. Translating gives CASSQVTGSPLETQYF.

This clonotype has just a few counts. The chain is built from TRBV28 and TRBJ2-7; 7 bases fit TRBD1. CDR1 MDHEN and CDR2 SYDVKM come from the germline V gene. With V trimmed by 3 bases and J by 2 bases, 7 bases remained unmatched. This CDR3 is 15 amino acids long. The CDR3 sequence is CASSLGDSRAYEQYF. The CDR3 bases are TGTGCCAGCAGTTTGGGGGACAGCAGAGCCTACGAGCAGTACTTC.

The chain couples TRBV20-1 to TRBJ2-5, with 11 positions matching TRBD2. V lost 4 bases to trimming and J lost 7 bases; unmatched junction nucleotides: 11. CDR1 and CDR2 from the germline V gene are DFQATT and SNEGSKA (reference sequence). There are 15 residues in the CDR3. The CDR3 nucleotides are TGCAGTGCTACGTGTAGCGGGGGGGACCTGAGGACCCAGTACTTC. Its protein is CSATCSGGDLRTQYF.

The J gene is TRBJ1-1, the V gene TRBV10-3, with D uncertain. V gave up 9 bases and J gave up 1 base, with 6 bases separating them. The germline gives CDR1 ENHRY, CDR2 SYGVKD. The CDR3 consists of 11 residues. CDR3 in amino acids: CAIMENTEAFF. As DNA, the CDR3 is TGTGCCATAATGGAGAACACTGAAGCTTTCTTT.

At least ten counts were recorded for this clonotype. Here the CDR3 reads CASRLTGEGYTF. CDR3 nucleotides: TGTGCCAGCAGACTGACAGGGGAGGGCTACACCTTC. This rearrangement joins TRBV12-3 or TRBV12-4 to TRBJ1-2; TRBD1 aligns across 8 bases. Unmatched junction bases numbered 5, after V lost 6 bases and J lost 8 bases. This CDR3 spans 12 amino acids.

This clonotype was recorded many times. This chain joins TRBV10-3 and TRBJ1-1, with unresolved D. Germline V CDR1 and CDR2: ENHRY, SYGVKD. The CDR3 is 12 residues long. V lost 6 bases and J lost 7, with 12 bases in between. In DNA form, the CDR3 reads TGTGCCATCAGGACAAGTGGGAATGAAGCTTTCTTT. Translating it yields CAIRTSGNEAFF.

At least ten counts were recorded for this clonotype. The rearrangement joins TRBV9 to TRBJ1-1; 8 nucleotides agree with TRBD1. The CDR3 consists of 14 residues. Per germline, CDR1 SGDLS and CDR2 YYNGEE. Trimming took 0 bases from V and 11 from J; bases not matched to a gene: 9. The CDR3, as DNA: TGTGCCAGCAGCGTAGACCCAGGGGGCGCGGATGCTTTCTTT. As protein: CASSVDPGGADAFF.

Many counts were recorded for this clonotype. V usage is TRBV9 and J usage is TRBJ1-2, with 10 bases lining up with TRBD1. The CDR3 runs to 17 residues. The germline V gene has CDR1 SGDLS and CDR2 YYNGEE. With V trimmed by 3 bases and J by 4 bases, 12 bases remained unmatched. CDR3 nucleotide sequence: TGTGCCAGCAGCGGACGGGGGACAGGGGACCTACCCTATGGCTACACCTTC. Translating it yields CASSGRGTGDLPYGYTF.

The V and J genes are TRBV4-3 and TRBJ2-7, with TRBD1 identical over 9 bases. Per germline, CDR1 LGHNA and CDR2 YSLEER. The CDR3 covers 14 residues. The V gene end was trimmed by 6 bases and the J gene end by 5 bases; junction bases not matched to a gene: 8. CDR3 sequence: CASRLDRGMNEQYF. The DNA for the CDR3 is TGCGCCAGCAGACTGGACAGGGGAATGAACGAGCAGTACTTC.

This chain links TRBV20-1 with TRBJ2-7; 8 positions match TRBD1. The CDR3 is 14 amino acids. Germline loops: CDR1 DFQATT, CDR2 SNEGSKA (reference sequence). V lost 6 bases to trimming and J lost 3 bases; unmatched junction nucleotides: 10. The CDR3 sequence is CSAEYRDRNYEQYF. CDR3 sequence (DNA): TGCAGTGCGGAATACCGGGACAGGAACTACGAGCAGTACTTC.

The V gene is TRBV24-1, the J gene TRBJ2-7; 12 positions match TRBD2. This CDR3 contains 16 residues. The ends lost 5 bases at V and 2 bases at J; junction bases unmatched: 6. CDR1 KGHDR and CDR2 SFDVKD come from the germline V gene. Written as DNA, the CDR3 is TGTGCCACCAGTGGCCCTGGACTAGCGGGAACCTACGAGCAGTACTTC. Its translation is CATSGPGLAGTYEQYF.

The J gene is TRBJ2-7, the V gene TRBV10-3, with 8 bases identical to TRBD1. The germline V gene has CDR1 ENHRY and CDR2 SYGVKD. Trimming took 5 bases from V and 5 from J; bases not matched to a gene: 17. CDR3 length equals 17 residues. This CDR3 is CAISSDAGQGPPHEQYF. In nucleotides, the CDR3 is TGTGCCATCAGTTCAGATGCTGGACAGGGCCCCCCCCACGAGCAGTACTTC.